These 31 T cell receptor beta chains share one sample of origin, sequenced in a study of identical twins. Via MiXCR, TCRdb re-called the 5' RACE reads, giving one row per CDR3 protein. The data show about 240,000 distinct CDR3 sequences, roughly a tenth seen once. The sequenced material came from memory T cells sorted from blood. The origin of the receptors is a man aged 50 to 59 in good health.

This clonotype came up many times. The CDR3 is CSARDFSNTGELFF. Written as DNA, the CDR3 is TGCAGTGCTAGGGACTTTTCGAACACCGGGGAGCTGTTTTTT. The chain combines TRBV20-1 with TRBJ2-2; D perhaps matches TRBD2 (5 bases). The V gene's germline CDR1 is DFQATT and CDR2 SNEGSKA (reference sequence). With 3 bases removed from V and 0 bases from J, the gap between germline ends came to 8 bases. The CDR3 is 14 residues long.

The chain recombines TRBV5-6 with TRBJ2-3, with D possibly TRBD2 on 7 matching bases. Germline CDR1 is SGHDT and CDR2 is YYEEEE. The CDR3 runs to 18 residues. Trimming pared 0 bases from V and 5 bases from J, leaving 22 bases between. CDR3 region: CASSLDRGLRLARDTQYF. The CDR3 nucleotides are TGTGCCAGCAGCTTGGATCGGGGGCTGAGACTAGCTAGAGATACGCAGTATTTT.

At least ten counts were recorded for this clonotype. This sequence joins TRBV12-3 or TRBV12-4 and TRBJ1-4; D is unclear. CDR3 length equals 14 residues. V shed 5 bases and J shed 3 bases, with 10 bases lying between them. The CDR3 region has the DNA TGTGCCAGCAGTCCGGGGAGGGCTAATGAAAAACTGTTTTTT. It specifies CASSPGRANEKLFF.

The chain uses TRBV7-9 and TRBJ2-3, with 11 bases that match TRBD2. Per the germline V gene, CDR1 is SEHNR and CDR2 is FQNEAQ (reference sequence). The ends lost 5 bases at V and 3 bases at J; junction bases unmatched: 7. The CDR3 is 16 amino acids. CDR3 in amino acids: CASSARLAGLTDTQYF. The CDR3 nucleotides are TGTGCCAGCAGCGCCCGACTAGCGGGGTTGACAGATACGCAGTATTTT. Together with reference TRBV7-9 and TRBJ2-3, the CDR3 gives the full variable domain: DTGVSQNPRHKITKRGQNVTFRCDPISEHNRLYWYRQTLGQGPEFLTYFQNEAQLEKSRLLSDRFSAERPKGSFSTLEIQRTEQGDSAMYLCASSARLAGLTDTQYFGPGTRLTVL.

This clonotype was counted many times. J is TRBJ2-5 and V is TRBV28; TRBD1 aligns across 7 bases. Germline assignment: CDR1 MDHEN and CDR2 SYDVKM. The CDR3 covers 14 residues. V was clipped by 9 bases and J by 2 bases; unmatched bases: 9. The CDR3 sequence: CASAGTERQETQYF. The DNA of the CDR3 is TGTGCCAGTGCCGGGACAGAGAGGCAAGAGACCCAGTACTTC.

The genes are TRBV4-3 and TRBJ1-4; D remains unclear. Germline assignment: CDR1 LGHNA and CDR2 YSLEER. This CDR3 has 13 amino acids. V shed 4 bases and J shed 8 bases, with 11 bases lying between them. The CDR3 loop reads CASSRTGREKLFF. In nucleotides, the CDR3 is TGCGCCAGCAGCCGTACCGGGAGGGAAAAACTGTTTTTT.

The J gene is TRBJ1-5, the V gene TRBV20-1, with D perhaps TRBD1 (6 bases). This CDR3 is built from 13 residues. The germline V gene has CDR1 DFQATT and CDR2 SNEGSKA (reference sequence). The CDR3 bases are TGCAGGGCACAGGGTCGGGGCAATCAGCCCCAGCATTTT. Protein product: CRAQGRGNQPQHF.

The rearrangement links TRBV7-9 to TRBJ2-4, with 9 bases identical to TRBD1. The CDR3 has 13 amino acids. Trimming removed 4 bases from V and 7 bases from J; junction bases left unmatched: 2. Germline values: CDR1 SEHNR, CDR2 FQNEAQ (reference sequence). Written as DNA, the CDR3 is TGTGCCAGCAGCTGGGGACAGGGCAACATTCAGTACTTC. This translates into CASSWGQGNIQYF.

Only a few counts were recorded for this clonotype. The rearrangement joins TRBV12-3 or TRBV12-4 to TRBJ2-5, with 7 positions matching TRBD2. This CDR3 contains 15 residues. J gave up 5 bases and V 8 bases, and 14 bases lay outside the gene matches. DNA of the CDR3: TGTGCCAGCTCAGGATCTGGGACTATGATGGAGACCCAGTACTTC. Residues: CASSGSGTMMETQYF.

This clonotype has a count of ten or more. The chain is built from TRBV20-1 and TRBJ2-7; 8 bases line up with TRBD1. The CDR3 loop spans 14 amino acids. V gave up 6 bases and J gave up 2 bases; unmatched junction bases: 9. CDR1 and CDR2 from the germline V gene are DFQATT and SNEGSKA (reference sequence). The CDR3 here is CSALDRGDTYEQYF. The DNA for the CDR3 is TGCAGTGCCCTTGACAGGGGCGATACCTACGAGCAGTACTTC.

V is TRBV12-3 or TRBV12-4 and J is TRBJ2-7; D is uncertain. CDR3 length: 14 residues. Trimming took off 2 bases at V and 5 bases at J, with 13 bases between the two ends. For the CDR3, the DNA is TGTGCCAGCAGTTTACATAGGTTGGGCGACGAGCAGTACTTC. Its translation: CASSLHRLGDEQYF.

This chain links TRBV6-4 with TRBJ2-1; 9 bases align to TRBD1. The CDR3 is 14 residues long. J was trimmed by 5 bases and V by 5 bases; bases with no gene match: 4. Germline V gene data show CDR1 as MRHNA and CDR2 as SNTAGT. The CDR3 nucleotides read TGTGCCAGCAGTCCTGGGACAGGGAACAATGAGCAGTTCTTC. Translation gives CASSPGTGNNEQFF.

This clonotype came up many times. The chain joins TRBV20-1 to TRBJ2-1, with 8 bases matching TRBD2. The CDR3 contains 16 residues. The germline CDR1 and CDR2 sequences are DFQATT and SNEGSKA (reference sequence). The trim removed 1 base at V and 8 bases at J, leaving 13 bases unmatched. CDR3 in DNA: TGCAGTGCTAGAGTAGGGGAGACGGGAGGGCCCGATGAGCAGTTCTTC. It is translated as CSARVGETGGPDEQFF.

A few counts support this clonotype. The V and J genes are TRBV24-1 and TRBJ2-1, with TRBD1 identical over 7 bases. The CDR3 runs to 14 residues. Trimming cost V 0 bases and J 7 bases; bases outside gene matches: 2. CDR1 and CDR2 from the germline V gene are KGHDR and SFDVKD. The CDR3 is CATSDLDRENEQFF. Here the CDR3 DNA reads TGTGCCACCAGTGATTTGGACAGGGAGAATGAGCAGTTCTTC.

This chain links TRBV20-1 with TRBJ2-7, with a tentative D call TRBD1 (5 bases). The V gene lost 5 bases and the J gene lost 3 bases, with 17 bases spanning the gap. The CDR3 loop spans 14 amino acids. Germline V gives CDR1 DFQATT, CDR2 SNEGSKA (reference sequence). The CDR3 coding sequence is TGCAGTGCTCTTAAGGGGCAGCCAAACTACGAGCAGTACTTC. It encodes CSALKGQPNYEQYF.

The rearrangement joins TRBV20-1 to TRBJ2-5; D perhaps matches TRBD1 (6 bases). V dropped 0 bases and J dropped 2 bases, with 16 bases sitting between them. CDR1 DFQATT and CDR2 SNEGSKA come from the germline V gene (reference sequence). The CDR3 runs 16 residues. The CDR3 protein is CSARDYWGQGQETQYF. The CDR3 region has the DNA TGCAGTGCTAGAGATTACTGGGGGCAGGGGCAAGAGACCCAGTACTTC.

This clonotype was observed a few times. The gene calls are TRBV27 and TRBJ1-2; the D gene is possibly TRBD1 (5 bases). The germline gives CDR1 MNHEY, CDR2 SMNVEV (reference sequence). V was clipped by 2 bases and J by 4 bases, with 14 bases between them. The CDR3 runs to 15 residues. The CDR3 loop is CASSLNPRVGYGYTF. The CDR3 region has the DNA TGTGCCAGCAGTTTAAACCCCAGGGTGGGCTATGGCTACACCTTC.

This clonotype was recorded a few times. The V gene is TRBV6-2 or TRBV6-3, the J gene TRBJ2-1, with no clear D. V lost 8 bases and J 7 bases, leaving 9 bases between the germline ends. Germline-derived CDR1 and CDR2 are MNHEY and SVGEGT. The CDR3 is 11 residues long. The CDR3 nucleotides are TGTGCCAGCGCTGACGTGAATGAGCAGTTCTTC. Protein product: CASADVNEQFF.

This clonotype was detected many times. This CDR3 is CSARDPYGRNYEQYF. In DNA form, the CDR3 reads TGCAGTGCTAGAGATCCATACGGGAGGAACTACGAGCAGTACTTC. The chain is built from TRBV20-1 and TRBJ2-7, with 7 bases that match TRBD2. This CDR3 spans 15 amino acids. V trimming: 0 bases; J trimming: 3 bases; junction bases outside the gene matches: 8. Germline lookup yields CDR1 DFQATT and CDR2 SNEGSKA (reference sequence).

This clonotype was recorded at least ten times. The rearrangement links TRBV24-1 to TRBJ2-1; 7 bases align to TRBD2. Germline CDR1 KGHDR, CDR2 SFDVKD. This CDR3 has 16 amino acids. The V gene end was trimmed by 3 bases and the J gene end by 5 bases; junction bases not matched to a gene: 9. Here the CDR3 reads CATSDPLRGTNNEQFF. CDR3 sequence (DNA): TGTGCCACCAGTGATCCGCTGCGGGGGACTAACAATGAGCAGTTCTTC.

The chain recombines TRBV7-2 with TRBJ2-7, with D perhaps matching TRBD1 (7 bases). With 1 base removed from V and 6 bases from J, the gap between germline ends came to 16 bases. Germline CDR1 and CDR2: SGHTA and FQGNSA. CDR3 length equals 15 residues. CDR3 sequence reads: CASSLGGTVYGEQYF. The CDR3 bases are TGTGCCAGCAGCTTAGGCGGGACAGTTTACGGCGAGCAGTACTTC. The full variable domain, in which reference TRBV7-2 and TRBJ2-7 provide the parts outside the CDR3, is GAGVSQSPSNKVTEKGKDVELRCDPISGHTALYWYRQSLGQGLEFLIYFQGNSAPDKSGLPSDRFSAERTGGSVSTLTIQRTQQEDSAVYLCASSLGGTVYGEQYFGPGTRLTVT.

Many counts were recorded for this clonotype. The CDR3 loop reads CSARTVGQGTEAFF. CDR3 nucleotide sequence: TGCAGTGCTAGAACGGTGGGACAGGGGACTGAAGCTTTCTTT. The rearrangement uses TRBV20-1 and TRBJ1-1; 10 nucleotides match TRBD1. This CDR3 is 14 amino acids long. Germline loops: CDR1 DFQATT, CDR2 SNEGSKA (reference sequence). The V gene end was trimmed by 2 bases and the J gene end by 5 bases; junction bases not matched to a gene: 5.

This clonotype was detected many times. The rearrangement links TRBV12-3 or TRBV12-4 to TRBJ2-1; D may match TRBD1 or TRBD2 (7 bases each). V was shortened by 6 bases and J by 12 bases, with 24 bases between the two germline ends. CDR3 size: 15 residues. The chain's CDR3 is CASRPGEGALVGQFF. For the CDR3, the DNA is TGTGCCAGCAGACCGGGGGAGGGGGCCCTTGTTGGGCAGTTCTTC.

V gene TRBV29-1 combines with J gene TRBJ2-5, with 8 bases fitting TRBD1. Looked up from germline, CDR1 is SQVTM and CDR2 is ANQGSEA. The CDR3 totals 13 residues. J gave up 5 bases and V 6 bases, and 8 bases lay outside the gene matches. In DNA, the CDR3 is TGCAGCGTCCGGGGGACAGGCGGGGAGACCCAGTACTTC. Protein sequence: CSVRGTGGETQYF.

This clonotype appeared a few times. This chain joins TRBV28 and TRBJ2-7; TRBD1 aligns across 11 bases. The ends lost 6 bases at V and 6 bases at J; junction bases unmatched: 7. The CDR3 runs 14 residues. Germline values: CDR1 MDHEN, CDR2 SYDVKM. CDR3 in DNA: TGTGCCAGCAGCTCCGGACAGGGGGCTCGCGAGCAGTACTTC. Residues: CASSSGQGAREQYF.

The rearrangement links TRBV24-1 to TRBJ2-3, with TRBD1 matching over 11 bases. Germline CDR1 is KGHDR and CDR2 is SFDVKD. The CDR3 is made up of 15 amino acids. V lost 6 bases and J lost 5; bases outside the gene matches: 6. The CDR3 region has the DNA TGTGCCACCAGTCTCGGACAGGGGGCAAGAGATACGCAGTATTTT. Amino acid sequence: CATSLGQGARDTQYF.

This clonotype was detected many times. This rearrangement joins TRBV2 to TRBJ2-1; 9 bases are shared with TRBD1. CDR3 length: 15 amino acids. After removal of 5 bases from V and 4 bases from J, the junction contained 6 bases not matched to a gene. Germline V gives CDR1 SNHLY, CDR2 FYNNEI. In nucleotides, the CDR3 is TGTGCCAGCAGTCCGGGACAGGGATTTTACAATGAGCAGTTCTTC. Amino acids: CASSPGQGFYNEQFF.

Ten or more counts support this clonotype. This chain joins TRBV30 and TRBJ1-5, with 11 bases aligning to TRBD1. The CDR3 consists of 15 residues. The J segment lost 7 bases and the V segment lost 3 bases, leaving 8 bases of the junction unmatched. Germline V gives CDR1 GTSNPN, CDR2 SVGIG (reference sequence). In DNA form, the CDR3 reads TGTGCCTGGAGCGCCGGGACAGGGGGACGACAGCCCCAGCATTTT. It is translated as CAWSAGTGGRQPQHF.

This clonotype was counted a few times. The chain has TRBV6-1 and TRBJ2-2, with 12 bases matching TRBD2. The CDR3 has 18 residues. CDR1 is MNHNS and CDR2 is SASEGT in the germline V gene. Losses at the gene ends were 4 bases for V and 0 bases for J; bases not matched to a gene: 6. The CDR3 is CASSGPGLAGANTGELFF. CDR3 nucleotide sequence: TGTGCCAGCAGTGGCCCGGGACTAGCGGGCGCGAACACCGGGGAGCTGTTTTTT.

This chain connects TRBV7-9 to TRBJ2-3; D is perhaps TRBD2 (7 bases). The CDR3 covers 13 residues. Trimming pared 4 bases from V and 7 bases from J, leaving 12 bases between. In germline, CDR1 is SEHNR, CDR2 FQNEAQ (reference sequence). This CDR3 is CASSWRGLNTQYF. The CDR3 DNA is TGTGCCAGCAGCTGGCGGGGGCTAAATACGCAGTATTTT.

This clonotype was found many times. V usage is TRBV25-1 and J usage is TRBJ2-6; D call uncertain. The length of the CDR3 is 16 residues. Germline-derived CDR1 and CDR2 are MGHDK and SYGVNS. V lost 1 base and J 0 bases, leaving 7 bases between the germline ends. Here the CDR3 DNA reads TGTGCCAGCAGTGAATCCCGCTACTCTGGGGCCAACGTCCTGACTTTC. Protein product: CASSESRYSGANVLTF. The entire variable domain, with the rest obtained from reference TRBV25-1 and TRBJ2-6, is as follows: EADIYQTPRYLVIGTGKKITLECSQTMGHDKMYWYQQDPGMELHLIHYSYGVNSTEKGDLSSESTVSRIRTEHFPLTLESARPSHTSQYLCASSESRYSGANVLTFGAGSRLTVL.